The 8 T cell receptor beta chains below come from one sample, sequenced in a study of CD8+CD57+ T cells in acquired aplastic anemia. The template for TCR beta VDJ and CDR3 sequence profiling was genomic DNA. A single record per CDR3 protein comes from TCRdb applying MiXCR to the reads. The sample yields about 160,000 distinct CDR3 sequences, 40% to 60% seen once. Patients selected for sequencing had displayed CD8+CD57+ cell expansion by flow cytometry. The sequenced sample consisted of sorted CD4+, CD8+, or CD8+CD57+ T cells (not recorded which) from PBMCs. These receptors were collected from a human donor with aplastic anemia.

This clonotype was seen repeatedly, ten times or more. This chain joins TRBV6-1 and TRBJ1-1; D is perhaps TRBD1 (6 bases). Germline CDR1 is MNHNS and CDR2 is SASEGT. Trimming took off 1 base at V and 1 base at J, with 10 bases between the two ends. The CDR3 is 15 residues long. DNA for the CDR3: TGTGCCAGCAGTGAAGACAGGGCTGGGAACACTGAAGCTTTCTTT. Translating gives CASSEDRAGNTEAFF.

This clonotype has only one observation. A much larger clone lies a single base off, so this may be a read error. This chain links TRBV6-5 with TRBJ2-7; tentatively, D is TRBD1 (5 bases). This CDR3 spans 12 amino acids. CDR1 MNHEY and CDR2 SVGAGI come from the germline V gene. The CDR3 region has the DNA TGTGCCAGCGGTTTTGACAGCTACGAGCAGCACTTC. This sequence encodes CASGFDSYEQHF.

This sequence joins TRBV15 and TRBJ2-7; D is undetermined. This CDR3 is built from 11 residues. Germline CDR1 LNHNV, CDR2 YYDKDF (reference sequence). Trimming removed 5 bases at V and 3 bases at J, with 5 bases between. The CDR3 loop reads CATSPGYEQYF. The CDR3 DNA follows: TGTGCCACCAGCCCAGGCTACGAGCAGTACTTC.

The V and J genes are TRBV5-4 and TRBJ1-3; 7 bases are shared with TRBD1. The CDR3 loop spans 14 amino acids. Trimming took 2 bases from V and 6 from J; bases not matched to a gene: 5. Germline V lookup: CDR1 SGHNT, CDR2 YYREEE (reference sequence). CDR3 sequence reads: CASSFVGGENTIYF. CDR3 nucleotide sequence: TGTGCCAGCAGCTTCGTAGGGGGCGAAAACACCATATATTTT.

Ten or more counts support this clonotype. The genes are TRBV9 and TRBJ2-7; maybe TRBD1 (6 bases). This CDR3 contains 12 residues. The V gene lost 0 bases and the J gene lost 6 bases, with 7 bases spanning the gap. Germline V lookup: CDR1 SGDLS, CDR2 YYNGEE. CDR3 loop: CASSVEGGEQYF. The CDR3 DNA is TGTGCCAGCAGCGTAGAAGGGGGCGAGCAGTACTTC. The whole variable domain, filled in from reference TRBV9 and TRBJ2-7, reads DSGVTQTPKHLITATGQRVTLRCSPRSGDLSVYWYQQSLDQGLQFLIQYYNGEERAKGNILERFSAQQFPDLHSELNLSSLELGDSALYFCASSVEGGEQYFGPGTRLTVT.

The chain has TRBV29-1 and TRBJ2-5; no definite D call. Germline V gene data show CDR1 as SQVTM and CDR2 as ANQGSEA. There are 13 residues in the CDR3. V shed 1 base and J shed 7 bases, with 13 bases lying between them. This chain's CDR3 is CSVEVTSPGTQYF. CDR3 bases: TGCAGCGTTGAAGTGACATCCCCAGGGACCCAGTACTTC.

This clonotype appeared many times. This sequence joins TRBV20-1 and TRBJ2-1, with 7 bases lining up with TRBD2. The V gene end was trimmed by 0 bases and the J gene end by 4 bases; junction bases not matched to a gene: 9. CDR3 size: 16 residues. Germline V gives CDR1 DFQATT, CDR2 SNEGSKA (reference sequence). This CDR3 reads CSARDLLADVYNEQFF. CDR3 sequence (DNA): TGCAGTGCTAGAGATCTGCTAGCGGACGTATACAATGAGCAGTTCTTC.

The chain has TRBV24-1 and TRBJ2-7; TRBD1 might be the D (5 bases). CDR1 is KGHDR and CDR2 is SFDVKD in the germline V gene. The CDR3 has 14 amino acids. V was cut by 3 bases and J by 0 bases, with 8 bases left in between. In DNA form, the CDR3 reads TGTGCCACCAGTGATCCAGGGCACTCCTACGAGCAGTACTTC. Amino acid sequence: CATSDPGHSYEQYF.